This paragraph covers one T cell receptor (beta chain) sequence. This clone was seen more than once but under ten times. Its antigen has not been determined. No much larger clone is present one base from it, and per-base qualities are unavailable. Looking up the germline V gene (reference sequence) yields CDR1 MNHEY and CDR2 SMNVEV. Trimming takes 3 bases from V and 0 bases from J, and the germline ends sit 4 bases apart. From the cysteine up to the phenylalanine, the CDR3 has a length of 13 residues. Left in the record is the CDR3 DNA by itself, 39 bases read in frame from the first base. The library was obtained by the immunoSEQ multiplex PCR assay. Not all clones reach the TCRdb copy of this immuneACCESS table, which keeps in-frame sequences only. Checked studies attribute under half of the gap to unresolved V genes and leave the rest unexplained. Across this sample there are roughly 59,000 clones, with under 75% seen only once. Together, the top ten hold about 8% of the sample.

The record originates from a study of radiotherapy plus CTLA-4 blockade in lung cancer (dated by TCRdb to between 2017 and 2018). With regard to the full study: Among the enrolled patients, about 20% had an objective response, and 25% to 40% reached disease control. The full study reports these points: TCR clones derived from tumors expanded in peripheral blood after treatment with radiotherapy and ipilimumab. Increased serum interferon-beta after radiation, together with early dynamic changes in blood T cell clones, were reported to be the strongest predictors of response.

Focal radiation therapy combined with CTLA-4 blockade (ipilimumab) was tested in patients with chemo-refractory metastatic non-small-cell lung cancer. This receptor was obtained from a human donor with non-small cell lung cancer whose response to radiotherapy plus ipilimumab could not be evaluated. The chain links TRBV27 with TRBJ2-3, with the D gene uncertain. Specimen: peripheral blood, collected from a patient treated with radiotherapy plus ipilimumab. The bases are TGTGCCAGCAGTTTCTCTAGCACAGATACGCAGTATTTT. It codes for CASSFSSTDTQYF.